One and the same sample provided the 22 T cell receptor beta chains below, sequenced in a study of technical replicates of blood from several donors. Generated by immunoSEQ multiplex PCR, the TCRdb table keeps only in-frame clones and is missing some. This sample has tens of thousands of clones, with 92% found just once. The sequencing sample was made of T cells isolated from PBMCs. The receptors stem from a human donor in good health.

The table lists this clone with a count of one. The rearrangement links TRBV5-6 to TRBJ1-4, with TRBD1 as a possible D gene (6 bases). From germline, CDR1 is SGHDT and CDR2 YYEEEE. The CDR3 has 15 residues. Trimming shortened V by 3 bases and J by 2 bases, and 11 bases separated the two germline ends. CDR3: CASSSQGTTNEKLFF. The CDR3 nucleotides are TGTGCCAGCAGCTCACAGGGAACCACTAATGAAAAACTGTTTTTT.

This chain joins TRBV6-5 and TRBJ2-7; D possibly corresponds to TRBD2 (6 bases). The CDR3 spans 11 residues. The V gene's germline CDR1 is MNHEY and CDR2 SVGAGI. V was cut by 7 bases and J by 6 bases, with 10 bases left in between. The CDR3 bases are TGTGCCAGCATTGGGGGACTCGAGCAGTACTTC. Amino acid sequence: CASIGGLEQYF.

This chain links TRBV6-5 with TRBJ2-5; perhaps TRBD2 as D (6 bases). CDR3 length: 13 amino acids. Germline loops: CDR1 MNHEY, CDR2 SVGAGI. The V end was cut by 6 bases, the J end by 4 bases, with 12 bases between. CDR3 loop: CASRRREGETQYF. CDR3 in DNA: TGTGCCAGCAGACGGAGGGAAGGAGAGACCCAGTACTTC.

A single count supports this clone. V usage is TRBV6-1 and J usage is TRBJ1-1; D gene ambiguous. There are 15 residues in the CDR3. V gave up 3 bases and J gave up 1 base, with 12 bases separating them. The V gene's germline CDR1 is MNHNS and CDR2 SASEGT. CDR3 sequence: CASSDPTVWNTEAFF. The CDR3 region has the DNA TGTGCCAGCAGTGATCCCACTGTCTGGAACACTGAAGCTTTCTTT.

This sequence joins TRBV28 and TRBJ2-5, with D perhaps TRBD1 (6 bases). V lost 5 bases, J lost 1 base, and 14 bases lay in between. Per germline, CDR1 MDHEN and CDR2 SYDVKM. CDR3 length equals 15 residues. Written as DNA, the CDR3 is TGTGCCAGCAGTGGGTCCCTAGGGGGCCAAGAGACCCAGTACTTC. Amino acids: CASSGSLGGQETQYF.

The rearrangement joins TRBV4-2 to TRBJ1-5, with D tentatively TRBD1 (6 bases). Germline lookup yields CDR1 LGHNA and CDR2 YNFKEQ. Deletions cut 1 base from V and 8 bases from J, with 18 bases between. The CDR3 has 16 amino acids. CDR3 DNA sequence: TGTGCCAGCAGCCAAGTTGGATTACAGGGAAAGGAGCCCCAGCATTTT. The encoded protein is CASSQVGLQGKEPQHF.

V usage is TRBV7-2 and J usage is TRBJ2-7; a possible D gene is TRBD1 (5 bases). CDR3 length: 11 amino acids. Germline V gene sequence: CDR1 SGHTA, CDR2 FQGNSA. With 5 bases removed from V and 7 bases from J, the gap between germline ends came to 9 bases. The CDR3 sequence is CASSLKGEQYF. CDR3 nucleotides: TGTGCCAGCAGCCTTAAGGGGGAGCAGTACTTC.

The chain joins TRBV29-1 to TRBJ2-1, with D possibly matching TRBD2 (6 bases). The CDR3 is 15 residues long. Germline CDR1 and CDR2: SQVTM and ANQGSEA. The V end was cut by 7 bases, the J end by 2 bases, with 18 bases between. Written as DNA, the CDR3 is TGCAGCGCCTATTACCGGGACTGGACCTACAATGAGCAGTTCTTC. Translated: CSAYYRDWTYNEQFF.

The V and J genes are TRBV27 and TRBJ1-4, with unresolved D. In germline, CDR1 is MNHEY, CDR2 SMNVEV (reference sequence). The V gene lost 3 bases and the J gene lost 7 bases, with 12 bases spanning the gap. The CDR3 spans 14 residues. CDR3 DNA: TGTGCCAGCAGTTTCTCATTGGCGGGTGAAAAACTGTTTTTT. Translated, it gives CASSFSLAGEKLFF.

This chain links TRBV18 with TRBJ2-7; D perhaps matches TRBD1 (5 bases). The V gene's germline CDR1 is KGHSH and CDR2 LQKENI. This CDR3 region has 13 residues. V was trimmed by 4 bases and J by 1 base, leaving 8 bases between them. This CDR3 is CASSLGQSYEQYF. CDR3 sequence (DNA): TGTGCCAGCTCACTCGGACAATCCTACGAGCAGTACTTC.

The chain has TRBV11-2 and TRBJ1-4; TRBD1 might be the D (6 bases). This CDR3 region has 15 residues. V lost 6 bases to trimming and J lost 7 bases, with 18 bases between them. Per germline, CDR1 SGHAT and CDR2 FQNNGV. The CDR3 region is CASRQDRPSGEKLFF. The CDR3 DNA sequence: TGTGCCAGCAGACAGGACAGACCATCCGGTGAAAAACTGTTTTTT.

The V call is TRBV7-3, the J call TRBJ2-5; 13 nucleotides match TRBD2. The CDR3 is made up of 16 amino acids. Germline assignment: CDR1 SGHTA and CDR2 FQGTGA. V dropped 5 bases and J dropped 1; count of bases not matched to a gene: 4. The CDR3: CASSLLAGGFQETQYF. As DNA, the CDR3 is TGTGCCAGCAGCCTACTAGCGGGAGGGTTCCAAGAGACCCAGTACTTC.

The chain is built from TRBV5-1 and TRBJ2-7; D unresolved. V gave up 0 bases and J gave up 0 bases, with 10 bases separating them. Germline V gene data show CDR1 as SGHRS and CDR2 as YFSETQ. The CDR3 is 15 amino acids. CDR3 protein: CASSLEPGRSYEQYF. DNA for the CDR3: TGCGCCAGCAGCTTGGAGCCAGGCCGCTCCTACGAGCAGTACTTC.

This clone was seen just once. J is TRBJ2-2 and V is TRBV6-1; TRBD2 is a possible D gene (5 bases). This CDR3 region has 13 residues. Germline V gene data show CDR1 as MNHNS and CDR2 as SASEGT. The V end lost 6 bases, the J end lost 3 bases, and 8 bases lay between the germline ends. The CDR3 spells CASSLAYTGELFF. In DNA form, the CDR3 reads TGTGCCAGCAGCTTAGCGTACACCGGGGAGCTGTTTTTT.

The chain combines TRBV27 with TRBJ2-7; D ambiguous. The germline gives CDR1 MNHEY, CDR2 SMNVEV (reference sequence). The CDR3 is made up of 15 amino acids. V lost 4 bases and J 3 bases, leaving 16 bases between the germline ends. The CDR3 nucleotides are TGTGCCAGCAGTTCCCTCGGTCTATCTTTCTACGAGCAGTACTTC. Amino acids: CASSSLGLSFYEQYF.

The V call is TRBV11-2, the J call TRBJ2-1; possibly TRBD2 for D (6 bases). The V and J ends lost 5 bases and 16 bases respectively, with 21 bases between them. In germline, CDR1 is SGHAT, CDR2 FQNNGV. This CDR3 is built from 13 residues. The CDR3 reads CASSGTWTEGVFF. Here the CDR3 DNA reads TGTGCCAGCAGCGGGACGTGGACGGAGGGAGTTTTCTTC.

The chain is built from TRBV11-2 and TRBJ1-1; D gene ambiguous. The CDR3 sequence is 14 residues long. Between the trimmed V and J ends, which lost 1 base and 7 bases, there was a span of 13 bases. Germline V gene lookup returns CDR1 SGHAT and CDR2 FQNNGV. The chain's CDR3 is CASSLAGGRLEAFF. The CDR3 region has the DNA TGTGCCAGCAGCTTAGCAGGAGGGCGTCTTGAAGCTTTCTTT.

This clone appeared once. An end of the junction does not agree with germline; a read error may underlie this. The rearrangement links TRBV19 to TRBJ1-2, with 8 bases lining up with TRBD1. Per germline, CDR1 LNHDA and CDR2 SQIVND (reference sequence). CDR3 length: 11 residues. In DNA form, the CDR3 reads TGTGCCAGTAGTTCCATGGGACAGGCCTTCTTC. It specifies CASSSMGQAFF.

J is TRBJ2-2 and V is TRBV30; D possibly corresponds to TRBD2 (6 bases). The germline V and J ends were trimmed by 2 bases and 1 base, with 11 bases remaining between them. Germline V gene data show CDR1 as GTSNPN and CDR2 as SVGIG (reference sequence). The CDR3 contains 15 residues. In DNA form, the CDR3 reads TGTGCCTGGAGTCGGGACTTACTGAACACCGGGGAGCTGTTTTTT. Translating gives CAWSRDLLNTGELFF.

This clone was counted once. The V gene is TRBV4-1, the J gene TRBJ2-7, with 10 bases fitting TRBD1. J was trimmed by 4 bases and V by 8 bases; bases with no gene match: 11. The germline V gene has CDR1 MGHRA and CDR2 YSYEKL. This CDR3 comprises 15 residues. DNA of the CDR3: TGCGCCAGCGGAAAGGACAGGGGGTTTTTTTACGAGCAGTACTTC. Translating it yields CASGKDRGFFYEQYF.

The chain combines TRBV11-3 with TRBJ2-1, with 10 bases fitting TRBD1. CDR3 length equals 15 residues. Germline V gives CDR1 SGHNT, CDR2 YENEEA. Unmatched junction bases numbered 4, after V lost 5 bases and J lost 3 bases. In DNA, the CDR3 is TGTGCCAGCAGCGAGAGGACAGGGGGCTACAATGAGCAGTTCTTC. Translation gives CASSERTGGYNEQFF.

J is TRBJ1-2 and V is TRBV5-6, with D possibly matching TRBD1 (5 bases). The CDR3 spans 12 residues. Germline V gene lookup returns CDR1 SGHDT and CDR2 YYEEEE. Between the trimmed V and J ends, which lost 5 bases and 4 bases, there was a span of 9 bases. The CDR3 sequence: CASSSDSYGYTF. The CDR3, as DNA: TGTGCCAGCAGTTCCGACAGCTATGGCTACACCTTC.